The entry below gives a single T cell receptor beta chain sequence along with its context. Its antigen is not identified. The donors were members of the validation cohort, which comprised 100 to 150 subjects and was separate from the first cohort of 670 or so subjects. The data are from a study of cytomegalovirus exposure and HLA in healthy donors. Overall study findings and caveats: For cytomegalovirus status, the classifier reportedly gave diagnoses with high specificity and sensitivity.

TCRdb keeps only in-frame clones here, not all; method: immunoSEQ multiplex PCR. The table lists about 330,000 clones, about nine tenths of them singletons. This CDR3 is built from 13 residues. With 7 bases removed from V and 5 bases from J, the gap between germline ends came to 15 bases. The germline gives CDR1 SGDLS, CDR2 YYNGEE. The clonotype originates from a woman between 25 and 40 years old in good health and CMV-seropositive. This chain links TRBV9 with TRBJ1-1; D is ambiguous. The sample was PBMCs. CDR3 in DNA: TGTGCCAGCGCGTCTGGCCCTACTACTGAAGCTTTCTTT. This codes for CASASGPTTEAFF.